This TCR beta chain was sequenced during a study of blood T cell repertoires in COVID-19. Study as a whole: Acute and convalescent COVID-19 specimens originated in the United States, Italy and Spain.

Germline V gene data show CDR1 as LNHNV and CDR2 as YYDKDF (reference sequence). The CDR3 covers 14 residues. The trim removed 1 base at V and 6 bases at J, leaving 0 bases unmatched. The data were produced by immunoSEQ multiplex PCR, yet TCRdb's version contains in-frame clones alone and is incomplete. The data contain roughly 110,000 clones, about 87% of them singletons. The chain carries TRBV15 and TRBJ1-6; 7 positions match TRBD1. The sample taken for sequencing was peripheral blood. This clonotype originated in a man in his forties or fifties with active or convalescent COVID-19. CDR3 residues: CATSRGQGNSPLHF. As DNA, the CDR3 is TGTGCCACCAGCAGAGGACAGGGTAATTCACCCCTCCACTTT.